This TCR beta chain was captured in a study of cytomegalovirus exposure and HLA in healthy donors. This clone is a singleton in its sample. The PCR ran on 60 Vbeta and 13 Jbeta primers. Repertoires were generated with immunoSEQ multiplex PCR, while TCRdb's copy carries only in-frame clones and drops some. In the table there are 180,000 or so clones, roughly three quarters of which are singletons. The TCR sequence derives from a woman younger than 45 in good health and CMV-seropositive. The specimen was PBMCs.

This CDR3 reads CASSLPTLGGSYEQYF. Here the CDR3 DNA reads TGTGCCAGCAGCTTACCAACCCTGGGGGGCTCCTACGAGCAGTACTTC. V is TRBV7-9 and J is TRBJ2-7; D possibly corresponds to TRBD2 (6 bases). The CDR3 has 16 residues. CDR1 and CDR2 (germline): SEHNR, FQNEAQ (reference sequence). Trimming pared 2 bases from V and 0 bases from J, leaving 14 bases between.